This T cell receptor beta chain appears in the sequencing data of a study of blood T cell repertoires in COVID-19. Study background: Samples taken during acute and convalescent COVID-19 were collected in the United States, Italy and Spain.

Original handling: From reference gene primer amplification, estimates of nucleated cell counts were derived. Using immunoSEQ multiplex PCR, the repertoire was profiled, and TCRdb retains in-frame clones only, with some absent. The V and J calls and clone size were taken over from that table, and D and trimming were inferred from the DNA. This sample has under 65,000 clones, with 70% to 90% found just once. Trimming removed 6 bases at V and 0 bases at J, with 6 bases between. This CDR3 spans 13 amino acids. Germline V gene data show CDR1 as LGHDT and CDR2 as YNNKEL (reference sequence). Source material: peripheral blood. The receptor's source is a man aged 55-75 years with acute or convalescent COVID-19. J is TRBJ1-5 and V is TRBV3-1 (or the pseudogene TRBV3-2); D not resolved. The CDR3 sequence: CASSRDSNQPQHF. The CDR3 DNA follows: TGTGCCAGCAGTCGAGATAGCAATCAGCCCCAGCATTTT.